The rows below give T cell receptor beta chains drawn from one sample of a study of CD8 T cells in ankylosing spondylitis. One entry per CDR3 protein results from TCRdb running MiXCR on the 5' RACE reads. The sample has 180,000 or so distinct CDR3 sequences; roughly 12% are singletons. Sample: blood, either unsorted or a sorted T cell fraction (not recorded which). The receptors derive from a male donor with ankylosing spondylitis or in good health (not recorded which). CDR3s include the opening cysteine and the closing phenylalanine or tryptophan. The D gene is left open where the match is weak. Clone size is given for some rows only: seen once, a few or many times, or a class if the clone is expanded.

j_gene,abundance,v_gene,d_gene,CDR3aa,CDR3nt
TRBJ2-1,many,TRBV5-1,-,CASSLEGLSIDEQFF,TGCGCCAGCAGCTTGGAAGGTCTTAGCATCGATGAGCAGTTCTTC
TRBJ1-1,-,TRBV10-3,-,CAISESSGYTEAFF,TGTGCCATCAGTGAGTCGTCGGGGTACACTGAAGCTTTCTTT
TRBJ2-6,many,TRBV6-5,TRBD2,CASSWGGLAGAGANVLTF,TGTGCCAGCAGTTGGGGGGGACTAGCGGGAGCTGGGGCCAACGTCCTGACTTTC
TRBJ1-2,many,TRBV12-3/TRBV12-4,TRBD1,CASSRQGAGYGYTF,TGTGCCAGCAGTCGGCAGGGGGCAGGGTATGGCTACACCTTC
TRBJ2-7,many,TRBV5-1,TRBD1,CASSLVPTGTSYEQYF,TGCGCCAGCAGCTTGGTTCCGACAGGGACCTCCTACGAGCAGTACTTC
TRBJ2-7,many,TRBV20-1,TRBD1,CSARTGTGRYEQYF,TGCAGTGCTAGAACCGGGACAGGGCGATACGAGCAGTACTTC
TRBJ2-3,few,TRBV6-2/TRBV6-3,TRBD2,CASSSGGAGDTQYF,TGTGCCAGCAGCAGCGGGGGGGCTGGAGATACGCAGTATTTT
TRBJ1-2,many,TRBV5-1,TRBD1,CASSLLSGGQGGYTF,TGCGCCAGCAGCTTGCTTTCCGGCGGACAGGGGGGCTACACCTTC
TRBJ1-2,few,TRBV30,TRBD1,CAWSKTGDGYTF,TGTGCCTGGAGTAAAACAGGGGATGGCTACACCTTC
TRBJ1-1,many,TRBV6-1,-,CASSEAAFLTEAFF,TGTGCCAGCAGTGAAGCGGCGTTTCTGACTGAAGCTTTCTTT
TRBJ2-2,few,TRBV6-1,-,CASSEILGSTGELFF,TGTGCCAGCAGTGAGATCTTGGGAAGCACCGGGGAGCTGTTTTTT
TRBJ2-1,once,TRBV5-1,-,CASSLGVGARDEQFF,TGCGCCAGCAGCTTGGGGGTGGGGGCCCGGGATGAGCAGTTCTTC
TRBJ2-2,few,TRBV4-2,TRBD2,CASSWRESNTGELFF,TGTGCCAGCAGCTGGCGGGAGAGTAACACCGGGGAGCTGTTTTTT
TRBJ2-5,few,TRBV12-3/TRBV12-4,TRBD2,CASSSSGGQETQYF,TGTGCCAGCAGTTCTAGCGGGGGCCAAGAGACCCAGTACTTC
TRBJ2-3,many,TRBV11-2,TRBD2,CASSRTSARDTQYF,TGTGCCAGCAGCAGGACTAGCGCGAGAGATACGCAGTATTTT
TRBJ1-2,-,TRBV29-1,TRBD1,CSVERGTGGPYGHTF,TGCAGCGTTGAGAGGGGGACAGGGGGACCCTATGGCCACACCTTC